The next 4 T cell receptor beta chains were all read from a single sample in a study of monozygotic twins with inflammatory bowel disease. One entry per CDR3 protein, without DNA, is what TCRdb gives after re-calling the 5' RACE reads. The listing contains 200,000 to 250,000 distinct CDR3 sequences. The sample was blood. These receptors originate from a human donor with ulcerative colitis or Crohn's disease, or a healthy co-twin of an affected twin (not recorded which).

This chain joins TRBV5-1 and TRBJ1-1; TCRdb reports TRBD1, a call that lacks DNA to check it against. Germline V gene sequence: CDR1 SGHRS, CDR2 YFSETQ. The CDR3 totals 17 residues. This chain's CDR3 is CASSPDRGSLRNTEAFF.

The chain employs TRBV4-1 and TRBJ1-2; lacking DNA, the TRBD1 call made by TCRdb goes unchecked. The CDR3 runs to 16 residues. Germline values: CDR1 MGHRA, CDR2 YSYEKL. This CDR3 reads CASSNAGWGMDYGYTF.

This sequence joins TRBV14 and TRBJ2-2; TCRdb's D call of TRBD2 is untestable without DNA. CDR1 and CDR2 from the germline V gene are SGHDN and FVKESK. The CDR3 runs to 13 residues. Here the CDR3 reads CASSPLGPGELFF.

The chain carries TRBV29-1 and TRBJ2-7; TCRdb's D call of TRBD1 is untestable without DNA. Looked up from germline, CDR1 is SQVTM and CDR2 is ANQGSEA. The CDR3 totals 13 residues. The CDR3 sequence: CSVPREEGREQYF.